Ten or more counts support the clone carrying this T cell receptor beta chain. Its matching antigen is unknown. Per germline, CDR1 DFQATT and CDR2 SNEGSKA (reference sequence). This CDR3 region has 18 residues. V was clipped by 5 bases and J by 4 bases, with 27 bases between them. The sample originates from a study of T cells after yellow fever vaccination. As for the study in general: Where fractions had low cell numbers, libraries were prepared from them with the SMART-Seq v4 Ultra Low Input RNA kit.

TCRdb reprocessed the 5' RACE reads via MiXCR and lists one record per CDR3 protein. The table shows under 300,000 distinct CDR3 sequences, with less than 9% occurring only once. Notes on the study in general: Clones from primary vaccination mostly reappeared after the booster (roughly 95% CD4, around 90% CD8).

The clonotype was recovered from a man aged 25-45 years who received the YFV17D yellow fever vaccine. The V gene is TRBV20-1, the J gene TRBJ2-1, with D possibly being TRBD1 or TRBD2 (5 bases each). The sample in question was CD4+ T cells sorted from PBMCs, obtained 15 days after the yellow fever booster vaccination. CDR3 in DNA: TGCAGTGCTTGGGCGCTAGCAACGGGGCCCAATGGGTACAATGAGCAGTTCTTC. Translation gives CSAWALATGPNGYNEQFF.